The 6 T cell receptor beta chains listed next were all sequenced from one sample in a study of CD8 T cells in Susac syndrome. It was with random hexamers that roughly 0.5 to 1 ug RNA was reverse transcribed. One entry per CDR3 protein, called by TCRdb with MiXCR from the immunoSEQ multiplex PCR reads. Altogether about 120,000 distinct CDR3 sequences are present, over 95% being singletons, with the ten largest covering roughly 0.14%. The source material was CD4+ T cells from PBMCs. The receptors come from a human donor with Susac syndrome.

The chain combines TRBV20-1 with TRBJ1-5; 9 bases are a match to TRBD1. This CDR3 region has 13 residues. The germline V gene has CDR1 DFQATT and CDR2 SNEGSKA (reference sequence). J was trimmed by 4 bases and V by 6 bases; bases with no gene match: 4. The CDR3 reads CSAPGTGNQPQHF. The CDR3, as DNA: TGCAGTGCCCCCGGGACAGGGAATCAGCCCCAGCATTTT.

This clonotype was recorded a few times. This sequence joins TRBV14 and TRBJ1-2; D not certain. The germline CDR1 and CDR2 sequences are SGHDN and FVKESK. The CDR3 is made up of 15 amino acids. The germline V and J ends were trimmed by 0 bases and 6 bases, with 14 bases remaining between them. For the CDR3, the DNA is TGTGCCAGCAGCCAAGATAGAGGGCAGCGAGATGGCTACACCTTC. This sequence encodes CASSQDRGQRDGYTF.

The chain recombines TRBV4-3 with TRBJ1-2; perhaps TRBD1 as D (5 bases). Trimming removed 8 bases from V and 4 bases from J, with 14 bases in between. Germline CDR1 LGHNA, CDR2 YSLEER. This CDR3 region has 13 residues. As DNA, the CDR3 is TGCGCCAGCTCCCCAGAGAGGGGCTATGGCTACACCTTC. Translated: CASSPERGYGYTF.

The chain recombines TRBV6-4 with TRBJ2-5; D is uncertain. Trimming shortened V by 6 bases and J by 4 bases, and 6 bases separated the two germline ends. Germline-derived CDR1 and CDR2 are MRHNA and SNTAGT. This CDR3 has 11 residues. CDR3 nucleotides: TGTGCCAGCAGGAAGGTAGAGACCCAGTACTTC. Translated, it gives CASRKVETQYF.

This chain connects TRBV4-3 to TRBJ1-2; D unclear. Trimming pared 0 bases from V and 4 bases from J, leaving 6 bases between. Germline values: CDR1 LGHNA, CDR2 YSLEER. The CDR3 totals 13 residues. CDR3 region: CASSQEAGYGYTF. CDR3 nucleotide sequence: TGCGCCAGCAGCCAAGAGGCAGGCTATGGCTACACCTTC.

The CDR3 protein is CAWSVSGQGLDTQYF. DNA of the CDR3: TGTGCCTGGAGTGTATCAGGACAGGGCTTAGATACGCAGTATTTT. The chain carries TRBV30 and TRBJ2-3; 8 nucleotides line up with TRBD1. Germline CDR1 reads GTSNPN; CDR2 reads SVGIG (reference sequence). The ends lost 0 bases at V and 5 bases at J; junction bases unmatched: 7. The CDR3 sequence is 15 residues long.